Reported below is one T cell receptor (beta chain). Its specificity is unknown. This CDR3 is built from 11 residues. Per germline, CDR1 MNHEY and CDR2 SVGEGT. Trimming removed 8 bases from V and 4 bases from J, with 8 bases in between. This sample stems from a study of T cell repertoires in cytomegalovirus infection. Study-wide results and limits: Summed frequency of shared TCR beta families picked out CMV carriers who also had the relevant HLA.

TCRdb processed the reads anew with MiXCR; each CDR3 protein has one entry. This sample has roughly 230,000 distinct CDR3 sequences; 22% occur once, and the top ten carry roughly 18%. The specimen sequenced was CD8+ T cells from PBMCs. The sequence derives from a human donor in good health (CMV status not recorded). Some clones in this sample may be carry-over from other donors' samples. The chain has TRBV6-2 or TRBV6-3 and TRBJ2-5; D remains ambiguous. CDR3 in DNA: TGTGCCAGCCTCTCCGCAGAGACCCAGTACTTC. This encodes CASLSAETQYF.